The 29 T cell receptor beta chains listed next were all sequenced from one sample in a study of CD8 T cells in ankylosing spondylitis. Study outcomes and limitations: Apparently characteristic of ankylosing spondylitis blood was a TCR beta motif (eight highly homologous variants).

TCRdb re-analysed the 5' RACE reads in MiXCR, keeping a single row per CDR3 protein. The sample records a few hundred thousand distinct CDR3 sequences, roughly 8% being singletons. For these TCRs, the target antigens are not known. Sequencing was performed on blood, either unsorted or a sorted T cell fraction (not recorded which). These receptors originate from a male donor with ankylosing spondylitis.

CDR3: CASSLSSLTDTQYF. The CDR3 DNA reads as TGTGCCAGCAGTTTGTCCAGTCTGACAGATACGCAGTATTTT. The chain is built from TRBV27 and TRBJ2-3; the D is unclear. Deletions cut 3 bases from V and 3 bases from J, with 10 bases between. Germline loops: CDR1 MNHEY, CDR2 SMNVEV (reference sequence). The CDR3 runs to 14 residues.

Remarks on this clonotype: Germline and junction disagree at one end, which may indicate a read error. This rearrangement joins TRBV5-6 to TRBJ1-5; 7 nucleotides line up with TRBD1. CDR1 is SGHDT and CDR2 is YYEEEE in the germline V gene. This CDR3 has 15 amino acids. CDR3 sequence: CTSSLLQGYDQPQHF. As DNA, the CDR3 is TGTACCAGCAGCTTGTTACAGGGGTACGATCAGCCCCAGCATTTT.

Only a few counts were recorded for this clonotype. The chain couples TRBV4-3 to TRBJ1-5; D is ambiguous. With 0 bases removed from V and 1 base from J, the gap between germline ends came to 7 bases. CDR3 length equals 15 residues. Germline V gene data show CDR1 as LGHNA and CDR2 as YSLEER. This CDR3 reads CASSQDTRSNQPQHF. CDR3 sequence (DNA): TGCGCCAGCAGCCAAGATACGAGGAGCAATCAGCCCCAGCATTTT.

This clonotype showed up just a few times. The genes are TRBV3-1 and TRBJ1-2; weak D call: TRBD1 (6 bases). Trimming left V 2 bases short and J 8 bases short, with 15 bases between. Germline V gene sequence: CDR1 LGHDT, CDR2 YNNKEL (reference sequence). The CDR3 is 14 amino acids. The CDR3 DNA reads as TGTGCCAGCAGCCAAAGCTGGGGGGCAAGGGGCTACACCTTC. Translation: CASSQSWGARGYTF.

This clonotype was observed a handful of times. The CDR3 reads CASSPRGSSDEQYF. The DNA for the CDR3 is TGTGCCAGCTCACCCCGGGGAAGCTCGGACGAGCAGTACTTC. The chain couples TRBV18 to TRBJ2-7; perhaps TRBD2 as D (5 bases). CDR1 and CDR2 from the germline V gene are KGHSH and LQKENI. CDR3 length: 14 residues. V dropped 3 bases and J dropped 5 bases, with 14 bases sitting between them.

This clonotype was recorded many times. The rearrangement uses TRBV20-1 and TRBJ2-7, with a tentative D call TRBD2 (5 bases). CDR3 size: 14 residues. Germline lookup yields CDR1 DFQATT and CDR2 SNEGSKA (reference sequence). V lost 2 bases to trimming and J lost 6 bases, with 17 bases between them. CDR3: CSARPRVREGEQYF. Here the CDR3 DNA reads TGCAGTGCTAGACCCCGGGTCCGTGAGGGCGAGCAGTACTTC.

V gene TRBV29-1 combines with J gene TRBJ2-3; 8 nucleotides match TRBD2. The CDR3 totals 13 residues. V lost 3 bases, J lost 2 bases, and 1 base stayed unmatched. Germline CDR1 is SQVTM and CDR2 is ANQGSEA. As DNA, the CDR3 is TGCAGCGTTGATAGCGGGATCACAGATACGCAGTATTTT. This translates into CSVDSGITDTQYF.

The V gene is TRBV7-2, the J gene TRBJ2-5, with 9 bases identical to TRBD2. CDR3 length: 16 residues. J gave up 3 bases and V 5 bases, and 10 bases lay outside the gene matches. Germline CDR1 SGHTA, CDR2 FQGNSA. Here the CDR3 reads CASSPGMVAGEETQYF. CDR3 nucleotides: TGTGCCAGCAGCCCTGGTATGGTAGCGGGAGAAGAGACCCAGTACTTC.

This clonotype occurred a few times. The chain links TRBV29-1 to TRBJ2-3; the match to TRBD2 covers 9 bases. The CDR3 contains 15 residues. The V gene end was trimmed by 1 base and the J gene end by 4 bases; junction bases not matched to a gene: 6. Germline-derived CDR1 and CDR2 are SQVTM and ANQGSEA. The CDR3: CSVEVAGVGADTQYF. The DNA of the CDR3 is TGCAGCGTTGAAGTAGCGGGAGTGGGAGCAGATACGCAGTATTTT.

V and J are TRBV5-1 and TRBJ2-1; D not resolved. This CDR3 comprises 14 residues. V lost 2 bases, J lost 5 bases, and 11 bases lay in between. CDR1 SGHRS and CDR2 YFSETQ come from the germline V gene. The CDR3: CASSLLSIDNEQFF. CDR3 in DNA: TGCGCCAGCAGCTTACTATCTATTGACAATGAGCAGTTCTTC.

This chain's CDR3 is CASSYVAGELDEQYF. The CDR3 DNA sequence: TGTGCCAGCAGTTACGTAGCGGGAGAATTGGACGAGCAGTACTTC. V is TRBV6-5 and J is TRBJ2-7; 9 nucleotides line up with TRBD2. The germline CDR1 and CDR2 sequences are MNHEY and SVGAGI. This CDR3 contains 15 residues. J gave up 5 bases and V 2 bases, and 7 bases lay outside the gene matches.

This clonotype showed up just a few times. The V call is TRBV3-1, the J call TRBJ1-6; D gene unclear. The CDR3 covers 15 residues. Per germline, CDR1 LGHDT and CDR2 YNNKEL (reference sequence). Trimming stripped 1 base from V and 7 bases from J, with 11 bases between. The CDR3 DNA reads TGTGCCAGCAGCCAAGGGCGGCACCAGAATTCACCCCTCCACTTT. This gives the protein CASSQGRHQNSPLHF. The full variable domain, its missing parts supplied by reference TRBV3-1 and TRBJ1-6, is DTAVSQTPKYLVTQMGNDKSIKCEQNLGHDTMYWYKQDSKKFLKIMFSYNNKELIINETVPNRFSPKSPDKAHLNLHINSLELGDSAVYFCASSQGRHQNSPLHFGNGTRLTVT.

There are many counts of this clonotype. The V and J genes are TRBV9 and TRBJ2-1; 10 bases agree with TRBD2. The CDR3 sequence is 15 residues long. Per germline, CDR1 SGDLS and CDR2 YYNGEE. V trimming: 0 bases; J trimming: 7 bases; junction bases outside the gene matches: 4. The CDR3 bases are TGTGCCAGCAGCGTAGTAGCGGGAGGCGGGAATGAGCAGTTCTTC. Amino acid sequence: CASSVVAGGGNEQFF.

This chain connects TRBV10-3 to TRBJ2-3; D may be TRBD2 (6 bases). V lost 10 bases, J lost 6 bases, and 20 bases lay in between. Germline V gene sequence: CDR1 ENHRY, CDR2 SYGVKD. This CDR3 region has 14 residues. Here the CDR3 DNA reads TGTGCCAGCTTGGGACCGACCGGGAGCGATACGCAGTATTTT. It specifies CASLGPTGSDTQYF.

This chain joins TRBV3-1 and TRBJ2-1; tentatively, D is TRBD2 (5 bases). Trimming left V 3 bases short and J 0 bases short, with 12 bases between. From germline, CDR1 is LGHDT and CDR2 YNNKEL (reference sequence). The CDR3 spans 16 residues. Here the CDR3 reads CASSHPLGDSYNEQFF. CDR3 DNA: TGTGCCAGCAGCCACCCCCTGGGAGACTCCTACAATGAGCAGTTCTTC.

This clonotype was found a few times. This rearrangement joins TRBV5-1 to TRBJ2-7; the match to TRBD2 covers 10 bases. V shed 1 base and J 4 bases; nucleotides not matched to a gene: 8. The length of the CDR3 is 16 residues. CDR1 and CDR2 (germline): SGHRS, YFSETQ. This CDR3 reads CASSLQGLADTYEQYF. DNA for the CDR3: TGCGCCAGCAGCTTGCAAGGACTAGCGGATACTTACGAGCAGTACTTC.

This clonotype occurred many times. The chain uses TRBV9 and TRBJ2-2; possibly TRBD1 or TRBD2 for D (5 bases each). Trimming shortened V by 3 bases and J by 4 bases, and 13 bases separated the two germline ends. The CDR3 is 15 residues long. Germline V gene lookup returns CDR1 SGDLS and CDR2 YYNGEE. In DNA form, the CDR3 reads TGTGCCAGCAGCGCCACTAGTAGGGGCACCGGGGAGCTGTTTTTT. It specifies CASSATSRGTGELFF. Complete variable domain (other parts from reference TRBV9 and TRBJ2-2): DSGVTQTPKHLITATGQRVTLRCSPRSGDLSVYWYQQSLDQGLQFLIQYYNGEERAKGNILERFSAQQFPDLHSELNLSSLELGDSALYFCASSATSRGTGELFFGEGSRLTVL.

This clonotype was seen ten or more times. The chain joins TRBV20-1 to TRBJ2-2; D possibly corresponds to TRBD1 (5 bases). V was trimmed by 6 bases and J by 1 base, leaving 9 bases between them. The CDR3 covers 13 residues. Looked up from germline, CDR1 is DFQATT and CDR2 is SNEGSKA (reference sequence). CDR3 in DNA: TGCAGTGCGTACAGGAGGAACACCGGGGAGCTGTTTTTT. Translating gives CSAYRRNTGELFF.

This clonotype occurred many times. The chain links TRBV7-8 to TRBJ2-4; D possibly corresponds to TRBD1 (5 bases). The germline V gene encodes CDR1 SGHVS and CDR2 FQNEAQ. The CDR3 is 14 amino acids. V shed 0 bases and J shed 8 bases, with 11 bases lying between them. This chain's CDR3 is CASSLAGVGDIQYF. The DNA for the CDR3 is TGTGCCAGCAGCTTAGCAGGGGTCGGTGACATTCAGTACTTC.

This chain uses TRBV2 with TRBJ1-1, with 7 nucleotides matching TRBD1. The trim removed 7 bases at V and 1 base at J, leaving 6 bases unmatched. From germline, CDR1 is SNHLY and CDR2 FYNNEI. There are 14 residues in the CDR3. As DNA, the CDR3 is TGTGCCAGCACACGACAGGGCGGGAACACTGAAGCTTTCTTT. This translates into CASTRQGGNTEAFF.

This clonotype was counted only a few times. The chain links TRBV5-1 to TRBJ2-1; 12 bases agree with TRBD2. Trimming removed 1 base from V and 5 bases from J; junction bases left unmatched: 7. CDR3 length: 17 residues. CDR1 and CDR2 from the germline V gene are SGHRS and YFSETQ. The DNA of the CDR3 is TGCGCCAGCAGCTTGCGGCTAGCGGGAGGGTCACACAATGAGCAGTTCTTC. Protein product: CASSLRLAGGSHNEQFF.

This clonotype was counted a few times. This chain connects TRBV12-3 or TRBV12-4 to TRBJ2-2, with a possible D match to TRBD2 (5 bases). V was shortened by 5 bases and J by 6 bases, with 7 bases between the two germline ends. The CDR3 length is 12 residues. CDR3 protein: CASSSSAGELFF. Here the CDR3 DNA reads TGTGCCAGCAGTAGTAGCGCCGGGGAGCTGTTTTTT.

This clonotype was recorded at least ten times. The chain combines TRBV5-1 with TRBJ2-7; maybe TRBD1 (5 bases). This CDR3 spans 16 amino acids. Germline V gene data show CDR1 as SGHRS and CDR2 as YFSETQ. Trimming shortened V by 0 bases and J by 2 bases, and 15 bases separated the two germline ends. CDR3 sequence: CASSLGHLKGPYEQYF. The CDR3 DNA reads TGCGCCAGCAGCTTGGGACACCTCAAGGGGCCCTACGAGCAGTACTTC.

This clonotype was seen only a few times. The chain links TRBV4-2 to TRBJ2-5, with a weak D call TRBD2 (6 bases). Trimming removed 1 base at V and 3 bases at J, with 12 bases between. This CDR3 is 15 amino acids long. The germline V gene has CDR1 LGHNA and CDR2 YNFKEQ. The CDR3 spells CASSQVGGNEETQYF. In DNA form, the CDR3 reads TGTGCCAGCAGCCAAGTTGGGGGGAATGAAGAGACCCAGTACTTC.

In this sample, this clonotype turned up many times. The rearrangement uses TRBV11-1 and TRBJ1-1, with TRBD1 matching over 12 bases. This CDR3 is built from 16 residues. V lost 5 bases, J lost 4 bases, and 8 bases stayed unmatched. Germline loops: CDR1 SGHAT, CDR2 FQDESV (reference sequence). The CDR3, as DNA: TGTGCCAGCAGCCGTGGGACAGGGGGCGTGGGCACTGAAGCTTTCTTT. Its translation is CASSRGTGGVGTEAFF.

This clonotype was counted ten times or more. The V and J genes are TRBV25-1 and TRBJ2-2, with D perhaps TRBD1 or TRBD2 (5 bases each). The CDR3 loop spans 13 amino acids. Trimming pared 6 bases from V and 5 bases from J, leaving 10 bases between. The germline CDR1 and CDR2 sequences are MGHDK and SYGVNS. CDR3 sequence: CASRDGGTGELFF. The DNA of the CDR3 is TGTGCCAGCAGGGATGGGGGAACCGGGGAGCTGTTTTTT.

The CDR3 loop is CASIPERGPENTEAFF. The CDR3 DNA sequence: TGTGCCAGCATACCTGAGAGGGGGCCCGAGAACACTGAAGCTTTCTTT. V gene TRBV7-9 combines with J gene TRBJ1-1; 7 nucleotides agree with TRBD1. Germline lookup yields CDR1 SEHNR and CDR2 FQNEAQ (reference sequence). With 7 bases clipped from V and 1 base from J, the junction kept 12 bases outside the gene matches. CDR3 length: 16 residues.

This chain links TRBV9 with TRBJ2-5; TRBD1 is a possible D gene (6 bases). The CDR3 has 13 residues. The germline gives CDR1 SGDLS, CDR2 YYNGEE. V lost 0 bases and J lost 5, with 8 bases in between. CDR3 sequence (DNA): TGTGCCAGCAGCGTAGGGACAGAGGAGACCCAGTACTTC. It translates to CASSVGTEETQYF.

This chain links TRBV20-1 with TRBJ2-1; 10 positions match TRBD2. CDR1 DFQATT and CDR2 SNEGSKA come from the germline V gene (reference sequence). The CDR3 sequence is 16 residues long. V was clipped by 3 bases and J by 5 bases; unmatched bases: 10. CDR3 sequence reads: CSASPLLAGPNNEQFF. For the CDR3, the DNA is TGCAGTGCTAGCCCCCTACTAGCGGGACCAAACAATGAGCAGTTCTTC.